Listed below are T cell receptor beta chains from one sample, sequenced in a study of T and B cells in COVID-19 patients. TCRdb independently ran MiXCR on the multiplex PCR reads; one entry per CDR3 protein. Of thousands of distinct CDR3 sequences listed, around 23% are singletons. Sequenced: blood. The receptor set was obtained from a human donor with active COVID-19. CDR3s include the opening cysteine and the closing phenylalanine or tryptophan. The D gene is left open where the match is weak. Size is stated for part of the rows, as once, few or many counts, or as a class when the clone is expanded.

TRBJ2-7,.,medium-sized,TRBV30,TGTGCCTGGAGCGGGAGAATGTTTAGCCACGAGCAGTACTTC,CAWSGRMFSHEQYF
TRBJ1-1,TRBD1,medium-sized,TRBV29-1,TGCAGCGTTGAAGTCCCCCGGACAGGGGGCGGAGAAGCTTTCTTT,CSVEVPRTGGGEAFF
TRBJ1-5,.,medium-sized,TRBV19,TGTGCCAGTAGGGGCAGGGAATTAAATCAGCCCCAGCATTTT,CASRGRELNQPQHF
TRBJ2-3,.,medium-sized,TRBV18,TGTGCCAGCTCACCCCGGAGGGGAACTATGACAGATACGCAGTATTTT,CASSPRRGTMTDTQYF
TRBJ1-2,.,.,TRBV7-6,TGTGCCAGCAGCTTAGCGGGCCCCGCTACTTATGGCTACACCTTC,CASSLAGPATYGYTF
TRBJ1-1,.,medium-sized,TRBV19,TGTGCCAGTAGTTCAAAACAGGGTGCGAACACTGAAGCTTTCTTT,CASSSKQGANTEAFF
TRBJ1-1,.,.,TRBV6-1,TGTGCCAGCAGTGAAGGGGGGGCTTTCTTT,CASSEGGAFF
TRBJ1-6,.,medium-sized,TRBV27,TGTGCCAGCAGTCCGCGGATCGTTTCTAATTCACCCCTCCACTTT,CASSPRIVSNSPLHF
TRBJ1-2,TRBD1,.,TRBV25-1,TGTGCCAGCAGTGCAGGGACAGGAGAATATGGCTACACCTTC,CASSAGTGEYGYTF
TRBJ2-3,.,medium-sized,TRBV6-5,TGTGCCAGCAGGCTAAGAGGCAGAGACTCACGCACAGATACGCAGTATTTT,CASRLRGRDSRTDTQYF
TRBJ2-7,TRBD2,medium-sized,TRBV11-3,TGTGCCAGCAGCTTTGGCAGCGGGGATACAGAGCAGTACTTC,CASSFGSGDTEQYF
TRBJ1-1,.,few,TRBV6-5,TGTGCCAGCAGTCCCAAGGTGGGGAACACTGAAGCTTTCTTT,CASSPKVGNTEAFF
TRBJ2-2,.,few,TRBV20-1,TGCAGTGCTAGAGATGGTCGGGAAAAGGAGCTGTTTTTT,CSARDGREKELFF
TRBJ1-1,TRBD1,.,TRBV6-2/TRBV6-3,TGTGCCAGCAGCACGGGACAGGGGAACACTGAAGCTTTCTTT,CASSTGQGNTEAFF
TRBJ1-2,TRBD1,large,TRBV29-1,TGCAGCGTTGTGGACAGGGACTATGGCTACACCTTC,CSVVDRDYGYTF
TRBJ2-5,.,large,TRBV27,TGTGCCAGCAGTTCCCAAGAGACCCAGTACTTC,CASSSQETQYF
TRBJ1-4,.,few,TRBV4-2,TGTGCCAGCAGCCATTTTGCGTTAGAGGACAATAATGAAAAACTGTTTTTT,CASSHFALEDNNEKLFF
TRBJ1-3,TRBD1,.,TRBV20-1,TGCAGTGCTTGGACAGGGGTGGGAAACACCATATATTTT,CSAWTGVGNTIYF
TRBJ2-7,TRBD2,.,TRBV29-1,TGCAGCGCCTCCGGGACTAGCGGCTACGAGCAGTACTTC,CSASGTSGYEQYF
TRBJ2-1,.,.,TRBV12-3/TRBV12-4,TGTGCCAGCAGTGACCAGGTTTCGGGTGAGCAGTTCTTC,CASSDQVSGEQFF
TRBJ2-6,.,medium-sized,TRBV5-6,TGTGCCAGCAGCTTAGAACCGACCTCTGGGGCCAACGTCCTGACTTTC,CASSLEPTSGANVLTF
TRBJ1-2,.,.,TRBV14,TGTGCCAGCAGCCTCAGAGGGGCGAATGGCTACACCTTC,CASSLRGANGYTF
TRBJ2-3,.,few,TRBV6-2/TRBV6-3,TGTGCCAGCAGCCCCGGGGGCCTGCTTACGCAGTATTTT,CASSPGGLLTQYF
TRBJ1-1,.,medium-sized,TRBV19,TGTGCCAGCTTCCGGGACTGGGAAGCTTTCTTT,CASFRDWEAFF
TRBJ2-7,TRBD1,few,TRBV6-2/TRBV6-3,TGTGCCAGCAGTTCCCTGACAGGGGACTACGAGCAGTACTTC,CASSSLTGDYEQYF
TRBJ1-5,.,few,TRBV12-3/TRBV12-4,TGTGCCAGCAGTCCCGGCCATCATAGCAATCAGCCCCAGCATTTT,CASSPGHHSNQPQHF
TRBJ2-1,TRBD2,.,TRBV5-1,TGCGCCAGCAGCCCAGGGACTAGCAGGATTAGCGGTCGTGAGCAGTTCTTC,CASSPGTSRISGREQFF
TRBJ2-7,.,medium-sized,TRBV6-5,TGTGCCAGCAGGAGGACACTCTACGAGCAGTACTTC,CASRRTLYEQYF
TRBJ1-4,.,medium-sized,TRBV27,TGTGCCAGCAGTTTATCTAGGGCAGCCGCAACTAATGAAAAACTGTTTTTT,CASSLSRAAATNEKLFF
TRBJ2-5,.,large,TRBV29-1,TGCAGCGCCGAAAGGGGTAATGCAGAGACCCAGTACTTC,CSAERGNAETQYF
TRBJ2-1,.,medium-sized,TRBV15,TGTGCCACCAGCAGAGATTCGGGACCGTACAATGAGCAGTTCTTC,CATSRDSGPYNEQFF
TRBJ2-1,TRBD1,.,TRBV7-9,TGTGCCAGCAGCTCACCTGGACAGGGGAGCTCCTACAATGAGCAGTTCTTC,CASSSPGQGSSYNEQFF
TRBJ2-1,.,medium-sized,TRBV6-5,TGTGCCAGCACCGGACAGACGTACAATGAGCAGTTCTTC,CASTGQTYNEQFF
TRBJ1-2,.,medium-sized,TRBV6-5,TGTGCCAGCAGTCGGCAGGGCGTGTTTGGCTACACCTTC,CASSRQGVFGYTF
TRBJ2-1,TRBD2,.,TRBV29-1,TGCAGCCTTAGGACTAGCGGGGACAATGAGCAGTTCTTC,CSLRTSGDNEQFF
TRBJ1-5,.,.,TRBV5-1,TGCGCCAGCAGCTTGGAAGGGCGTAATCAGCCCCAGCATTTT,CASSLEGRNQPQHF
TRBJ1-1,.,medium-sized,TRBV30,TGTGCCTGGAGCCGACAGAACACTGAAGCTTTCTTT,CAWSRQNTEAFF
TRBJ2-2,.,.,TRBV24-1,TGTGCCACCAGTCCTCGGGTGAGGTCTTGGGCCGGGGAGCTGTTTTTT,CATSPRVRSWAGELFF
TRBJ2-7,.,.,TRBV7-2,TGTGCCAGCAGCCGTGTTACGTTCGGTAACGAGCAGTACTTC,CASSRVTFGNEQYF
TRBJ1-5,TRBD1,medium-sized,TRBV19,TGTGCCAGTAGTATCCTTCCGGGACAGGGAATAAGTCAGCCCCAGCATTTT,CASSILPGQGISQPQHF
TRBJ2-2,TRBD1,.,TRBV2,TGTGCCAGCAGTTCCACAGGGGATAACACCGGGGAGCTGTTTTTT,CASSSTGDNTGELFF
TRBJ1-2,.,medium-sized,TRBV15,TGTGCCACCAGCAGAGAAAAGGCCGCCTCGGTAATGGTCTATGGCTACACCTTC,CATSREKAASVMVYGYTF
TRBJ2-7,.,few,TRBV4-3,TGCGCCAGCAGCCGAGAAGTTAAGTCCTACGAGCAGTACTTC,CASSREVKSYEQYF
TRBJ2-3,.,.,TRBV20-1,TGCAGTGCTTCAGTCAGGACCCCAGAGGGAGATACGCAGTATTTT,CSASVRTPEGDTQYF
TRBJ2-3,TRBD1,few,TRBV20-1,TGCAGTGCTTCCGGGACAGGGAACACAGATACGCAGTATTTT,CSASGTGNTDTQYF